These 29 T cell receptor beta chains originate from one sample sequenced in a study of beta chain features in type 1 diabetes. Every isolated RNA sample was fully reverse transcribed, so sequencing captured expressed TCRB transcripts. Sequencing was performed with immunoSEQ multiplex PCR; in TCRdb, only in-frame clones are kept and a portion is missing. Among around 99,000 clones listed, approximately 37% were seen once. The sequenced material came from stem cell memory CD4+ T cells from blood. The receptors come from a woman aged 18 to 35 in good health.

The rearrangement joins TRBV28 to TRBJ2-1, with 10 bases matching TRBD2. The CDR3 length is 16 residues. The trim removed 9 bases at V and 4 bases at J, leaving 12 bases unmatched. The germline V gene encodes CDR1 MDHEN and CDR2 SYDVKM. The CDR3, as DNA: TGTGCCAGTAGACCACGGCGAGCGGGAGGGTACAATGAGCAGTTCTTC. Its protein product is CASRPRRAGGYNEQFF.

This clone was counted a few times. The chain links TRBV2 to TRBJ2-7, with 7 bases identical to TRBD2. The V segment lost 6 bases and the J segment 3 bases; nucleotides outside the gene matches: 8. Germline V lookup: CDR1 SNHLY, CDR2 FYNNEI. This CDR3 has 14 amino acids. This CDR3 reads CASRERETLYEQYF. DNA of the CDR3: TGTGCCAGCAGGGAGCGGGAAACACTCTACGAGCAGTACTTC.

This clone was observed once. The rearrangement joins TRBV11-2 to TRBJ1-1, with 8 bases aligning to TRBD1. The CDR3 is 15 residues long. Germline V gene data show CDR1 as SGHAT and CDR2 as FQNNGV. Trimming removed 4 bases from V and 4 bases from J; junction bases left unmatched: 8. CDR3 in DNA: TGTGCCAGCAGCTCCGACAGGGGTAGGTCCACTGAAGCTTTCTTT. It is translated as CASSSDRGRSTEAFF. Full variable domain (rest looked up from reference TRBV11-2 and TRBJ1-1): EAGVAQSPRYKIIEKRQSVAFWCNPISGHATLYWYQQILGQGPKLLIQFQNNGVVDDSQLPKDRFSAERLKGVDSTLKIQPAKLEDSAVYLCASSSDRGRSTEAFFGQGTRLTVV.

The chain combines TRBV2 with TRBJ2-1, with 9 nucleotides matching TRBD2. In germline, CDR1 is SNHLY, CDR2 FYNNEI. The trim removed 4 bases at V and 8 bases at J, leaving 9 bases unmatched. The CDR3 extends over 15 amino acids. CDR3 bases: TGTGCCAGCAGTGTTAACAGCGGGAGGAGCCATGAGCAGTTCTTC. Its translation is CASSVNSGRSHEQFF.

The J gene is TRBJ1-2, the V gene TRBV9; 11 bases map to TRBD1. V lost 3 bases to trimming and J lost 4 bases; unmatched junction nucleotides: 5. CDR1 SGDLS and CDR2 YYNGEE come from the germline V gene. The CDR3 extends over 15 amino acids. CDR3 in DNA: TGTGCCAGCAGCGGGAGGACAGGGGGCTTCTATGGCTACACCTTC. It is translated as CASSGRTGGFYGYTF.

In this sample, this clone turned up a few times. The J gene is TRBJ2-1, the V gene TRBV28; D possibly corresponds to TRBD1 (5 bases). The CDR3 contains 13 residues. Trimming cost V 6 bases and J 1 base, with 7 bases left between them. Germline assignment: CDR1 MDHEN and CDR2 SYDVKM. The CDR3 DNA follows: TGTGCCAGCAGAGACAGTTCCTACAATGAGCAGTTCTTC. Translation: CASRDSSYNEQFF.

In this sample, this clone turned up a few times. The chain is built from TRBV18 and TRBJ1-1; TRBD1 aligns across 10 bases. Germline lookup yields CDR1 KGHSH and CDR2 LQKENI. Trimming took 3 bases from V and 8 from J; bases not matched to a gene: 6. The CDR3 covers 14 residues. Here the CDR3 DNA reads TGTGCCAGCTCACCTTTTCCGGGACAGGGGGAAGCTTTCTTT. Residues: CASSPFPGQGEAFF.

This sequence joins TRBV10-3 and TRBJ1-2; 10 bases line up with TRBD1. After removal of 4 bases from V and 5 bases from J, the junction contained 4 bases not matched to a gene. The CDR3 loop spans 14 amino acids. Per germline, CDR1 ENHRY and CDR2 SYGVKD. CDR3 amino acids: CAISGDRGLYGYTF. CDR3 coding DNA: TGTGCCATCAGTGGCGACAGGGGGCTTTATGGCTACACCTTC.

The V call is TRBV6-5, the J call TRBJ1-2; 7 nucleotides line up with TRBD1. Germline CDR1 is MNHEY and CDR2 is SVGAGI. With V trimmed by 5 bases and J by 2 bases, 5 bases remained unmatched. The CDR3 covers 14 residues. In DNA form, the CDR3 reads TGTGCCAGCAGTCGACAGGGATCCAACTATGGCTACACCTTC. This sequence encodes CASSRQGSNYGYTF.

This clone was seen a handful of times. Because the CDR3's place on the DNA is in doubt, the DNA is left out and the CDR3 is given as listed by TCRdb. This rearrangement joins TRBV4-3 to TRBJ2-1; the table's D call, TRBD1, was not checked against the DNA. The CDR3 length is 15 residues, termini included. The germline V gene has CDR1 LGHNA and CDR2 YSLEER. This CDR3 is CASSQFLDSTSGQFF.

V and J are TRBV19 and TRBJ1-2, with TRBD1 identical over 11 bases. V was clipped by 4 bases and J by 4 bases; unmatched bases: 5. The CDR3 extends over 15 amino acids. Germline-derived CDR1 and CDR2 are LNHDA and SQIVND (reference sequence). DNA of the CDR3: TGTGCCAGTAGTACCTCCGGGACAGGGGGCTATGGCTACACCTTC. It encodes CASSTSGTGGYGYTF.

The V and J genes are TRBV28 and TRBJ2-1; possible D gene TRBD2, 5 bases. This CDR3 comprises 12 residues. The germline gives CDR1 MDHEN, CDR2 SYDVKM. Between the trimmed V and J ends, which lost 3 bases and 7 bases, there was a span of 7 bases. Here the CDR3 DNA reads TGTGCCAGCAGTTTCAGGAGGAATGAGCAGTTCTTC. This encodes CASSFRRNEQFF.

This chain links TRBV5-1 with TRBJ2-1; D not certain. Trimming left V 3 bases short and J 8 bases short, with 9 bases between. Germline lookup yields CDR1 SGHRS and CDR2 YFSETQ. The CDR3 runs to 12 residues. CDR3 sequence: CASSSIRDEQFF. The CDR3 DNA sequence: TGCGCCAGCAGCTCTATACGTGATGAGCAGTTCTTC.

This clone has just a few counts. V gene TRBV18 combines with J gene TRBJ2-7; D not certain. This CDR3 spans 15 amino acids. With 6 bases removed from V and 0 bases from J, the gap between germline ends came to 15 bases. Per germline, CDR1 KGHSH and CDR2 LQKENI. The CDR3: CASSRIPWSSYEQYF. CDR3 in DNA: TGTGCCAGCTCTCGTATTCCATGGAGCTCCTACGAGCAGTACTTC.

V usage is TRBV27 and J usage is TRBJ1-2; unclear D gene. There are 14 residues in the CDR3. The V gene lost 2 bases and the J gene lost 6 bases, with 13 bases spanning the gap. Per germline, CDR1 MNHEY and CDR2 SMNVEV (reference sequence). The CDR3 sequence: CASSLRGIGDGYTF. CDR3 DNA sequence: TGTGCCAGCAGTTTAAGAGGGATTGGGGATGGCTACACCTTC.

This clone was counted between two and nine times. The rearrangement joins TRBV28 to TRBJ2-7; D is perhaps TRBD2 (5 bases). CDR3 length equals 14 residues. Germline V gene lookup returns CDR1 MDHEN and CDR2 SYDVKM. Trimming shortened V by 3 bases and J by 6 bases, and 15 bases separated the two germline ends. CDR3 DNA: TGTGCCAGCAGTTTGAAGACCCCCGGAGGCGAGCAGTACTTC. It translates to CASSLKTPGGEQYF.

The chain is built from TRBV30 and TRBJ2-7; D is possibly TRBD2 (5 bases). This CDR3 is built from 12 residues. Germline V gene sequence: CDR1 GTSNPN, CDR2 SVGIG (reference sequence). V was trimmed by 8 bases and J by 4 bases, leaving 15 bases between them. Written as DNA, the CDR3 is TGTGCCGCCTTTAGCGACTATTACGAGCAGTACTTC. Translation gives CAAFSDYYEQYF.

V usage is TRBV5-6 and J usage is TRBJ1-1, with 8 bases aligning to TRBD1. The CDR3 totals 17 residues. The junction had 11 bases not matched to a gene; V was cut back by 3 bases and J by 1 base. Looked up from germline, CDR1 is SGHDT and CDR2 is YYEEEE. CDR3 sequence (DNA): TGTGCCAGCAGCTACCCCCGGGACAGGAGAACGAACACTGAAGCTTTCTTT. Encoded protein: CASSYPRDRRTNTEAFF.

V and J are TRBV9 and TRBJ2-3; the D gene is possibly TRBD2 (6 bases). The length of the CDR3 is 15 residues. Trimming removed 2 bases from V and 0 bases from J, with 10 bases in between. Germline V CDR1 and CDR2: SGDLS, YYNGEE. The CDR3 nucleotides read TGTGCCAGCAGCGTTAGCGGAACTAGCACAGATACGCAGTATTTT. Its protein product is CASSVSGTSTDTQYF.

This clone was counted only a few times. The V and J genes are TRBV28 and TRBJ2-5; D perhaps matches TRBD2 (5 bases). Germline assignment: CDR1 MDHEN and CDR2 SYDVKM. The CDR3 is 14 amino acids. The V gene lost 5 bases and the J gene lost 5 bases, with 15 bases spanning the gap. CDR3 DNA: TGTGCCAGCAGTCCTCGGTTCGGGAAGGAGACCCAGTACTTC. Its protein is CASSPRFGKETQYF.

V is TRBV7-9 and J is TRBJ1-1, with D possibly being TRBD1 (6 bases). The V and J ends lost 5 bases and 1 base respectively, with 17 bases between them. This CDR3 contains 16 residues. Germline V gene sequence: CDR1 SEHNR, CDR2 FQNEAQ (reference sequence). The CDR3 DNA follows: TGTGCCAGCAGCGATGACAGGCGAATACCGAACACTGAAGCTTTCTTT. It specifies CASSDDRRIPNTEAFF. Complete variable domain (other parts from reference TRBV7-9 and TRBJ1-1): DTGVSQNPRHKITKRGQNVTFRCDPISEHNRLYWYRQTLGQGPEFLTYFQNEAQLEKSRLLSDRFSAERPKGSFSTLEIQRTEQGDSAMYLCASSDDRRIPNTEAFFGQGTRLTVV.

A few counts support this clone. J is TRBJ1-4 and V is TRBV11-2, with TRBD1 identical over 9 bases. V was clipped by 5 bases and J by 7 bases; unmatched bases: 8. Looked up from germline, CDR1 is SGHAT and CDR2 is FQNNGV. The CDR3 is made up of 15 amino acids. This CDR3 is CASSGNRGLGEKLFF. The CDR3 region has the DNA TGTGCCAGCAGCGGGAACAGGGGGCTGGGTGAAAAACTGTTTTTT.

The V and J genes are TRBV28 and TRBJ2-5; tentative D call: TRBD1 (7 bases). The V gene lost 3 bases and the J gene lost 10 bases, with 24 bases spanning the gap. This CDR3 comprises 16 residues. CDR1 and CDR2 (germline): MDHEN, SYDVKM. Here the CDR3 DNA reads TGTGCCAGCAGTTTGACCCGAACAGGGGCTGGGGGGAACCAGTACTTC. It yields the protein CASSLTRTGAGGNQYF.

The chain employs TRBV5-4 and TRBJ1-2; possible D gene TRBD1, 6 bases. Between the trimmed V and J ends, which lost 2 bases and 2 bases, there was a span of 7 bases. There are 13 residues in the CDR3. CDR1 and CDR2 (germline): SGHNT, YYREEE (reference sequence). CDR3 loop: CASSFGQNYGYTF. For the CDR3, the DNA is TGTGCCAGCAGCTTCGGACAGAACTATGGCTACACCTTC.

This clone was observed a handful of times. The gene calls are TRBV9 and TRBJ2-1, with 10 bases matching TRBD2. The trim removed 0 bases at V and 0 bases at J, leaving 3 bases unmatched. Per the germline V gene, CDR1 is SGDLS and CDR2 is YYNGEE. The CDR3 has 17 residues. Written as DNA, the CDR3 is TGTGCCAGCAGCGTAGTACTAGCGGGGACCTCCTACAATGAGCAGTTCTTC. The encoded protein is CASSVVLAGTSYNEQFF.

This clone was counted only a few times. V and J are TRBV27 and TRBJ2-7, with 13 bases identical to TRBD2. With V trimmed by 6 bases and J by 6 bases, 8 bases remained unmatched. This CDR3 has 15 amino acids. Per germline, CDR1 MNHEY and CDR2 SMNVEV (reference sequence). The CDR3 loop reads CASRLTSGRASEQYF. The CDR3 DNA reads as TGTGCCAGCAGACTTACTAGCGGGAGGGCCTCCGAGCAGTACTTC.

The table lists this clone with a few counts. V usage is TRBV25-1 and J usage is TRBJ1-2; no clear D gene. This CDR3 contains 18 residues. Between the trimmed V and J ends, which lost 1 base and 7 bases, there was a span of 25 bases. Germline V CDR1 and CDR2: MGHDK, SYGVNS. The CDR3 coding sequence is TGTGCCAGCAGTGAATTGGCGGTGGTAGGAATGGGTAGCGGTGGCTACACCTTC. Residues: CASSELAVVGMGSGGYTF.

The J gene is TRBJ1-2, the V gene TRBV19; D is unclear. With 0 bases removed from V and 4 bases from J, the gap between germline ends came to 9 bases. This CDR3 has 14 amino acids. Germline CDR1 LNHDA, CDR2 SQIVND (reference sequence). The CDR3 bases are TGTGCCAGTAGTATAGAAACAGACATCTATGGCTACACCTTC. Its protein product is CASSIETDIYGYTF.

This rearrangement joins TRBV9 to TRBJ2-1, with 10 bases lining up with TRBD2. The CDR3 is 15 residues long. V lost 3 bases and J lost 6; bases outside the gene matches: 6. CDR1 is SGDLS, CDR2 YYNGEE, per germline. For the CDR3, the DNA is TGTGCCAGCAGCGAGACTAGCGGGCTCTTCAATGAGCAGTTCTTC. Amino acid sequence: CASSETSGLFNEQFF. The full variable domain, completed using reference TRBV9 and TRBJ2-1, is DSGVTQTPKHLITATGQRVTLRCSPRSGDLSVYWYQQSLDQGLQFLIQYYNGEERAKGNILERFSAQQFPDLHSELNLSSLELGDSALYFCASSETSGLFNEQFFGPGTRLTVL.